This T cell receptor (beta chain) was recorded in a study of T-cell reconstitution after alpha-beta-depleted transplantation in children. This clonotype was counted many times. Antigen specificity is unknown. V lost 4 bases, J lost 4 bases, and 13 bases lay in between. The CDR3 contains 14 residues. Study-level findings and limits: Several hundred expanded graft clones reportedly were the source of alpha-beta T cells about two months after transplant. Surviving recipient T cells and thymic progenitors accounted for the high day-60 TCRbeta diversity observed in some patients. A year post-transplant, T-cell counts and diversity derived mostly from newly produced T cells.

Unique molecular identifiers tagged the TCRbeta library. TCRdb analysed the PCR reads with MiXCR anew, one entry per CDR3 protein. The sample lists almost 500,000 distinct CDR3 sequences, roughly a tenth seen once, with 2% in the top ten. The receptor comes from a child under 10 years old with inherited bone marrow failure, due to receive a stem cell transplant. The chain combines TRBV12-3 or TRBV12-4 with TRBJ2-5; D is tentatively TRBD1 or TRBD2 (6 bases each). The source was PBMCs, collected before TCRalphabeta/CD19-depleted stem cell transplant. This CDR3 is CASSWGLARETQYF. The CDR3 coding sequence is TGTGCCAGCAGTTGGGGGCTAGCGAGAGAGACCCAGTACTTC.